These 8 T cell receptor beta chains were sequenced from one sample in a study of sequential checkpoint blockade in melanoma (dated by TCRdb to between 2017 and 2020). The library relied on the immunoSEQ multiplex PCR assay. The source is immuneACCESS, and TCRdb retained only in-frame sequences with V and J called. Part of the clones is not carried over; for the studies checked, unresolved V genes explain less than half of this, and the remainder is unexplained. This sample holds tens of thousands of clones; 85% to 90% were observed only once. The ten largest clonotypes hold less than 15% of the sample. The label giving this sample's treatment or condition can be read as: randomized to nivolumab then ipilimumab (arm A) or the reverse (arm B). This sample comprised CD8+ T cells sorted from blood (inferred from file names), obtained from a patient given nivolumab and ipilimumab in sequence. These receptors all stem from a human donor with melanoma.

DNA of the CDR3: TGTGCCAGCAGCCAAGGGGGCGAAGAGACCCAGTACTTC. It yields the protein CASSQGGEETQYF. The chain carries TRBV14 and TRBJ2-5; weak D call: TRBD1 (5 bases). This CDR3 is built from 13 residues. In germline, CDR1 is SGHDN, CDR2 FVKESK. V lost 1 base and J 3 bases, leaving 6 bases between the germline ends. Full variable domain (outside the CDR3, taken from reference TRBV14 and TRBJ2-5): EAGVTQFPSHSVIEKGQTVTLRCDPISGHDNLYWYRRVMGKEIKFLLHFVKESKQDESGMPNNRFLAERTGGTYSTLKVQPAELEDSGVYFCASSQGGEETQYFGPGTRLLVL.

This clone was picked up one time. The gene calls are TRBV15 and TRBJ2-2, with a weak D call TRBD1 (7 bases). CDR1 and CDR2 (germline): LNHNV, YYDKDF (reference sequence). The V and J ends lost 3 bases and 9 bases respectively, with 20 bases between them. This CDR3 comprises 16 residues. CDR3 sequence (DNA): TGTGCCACCAGCAGCTCCCCAGGGGGGACAACCTGGGAGCTGTTTTTT. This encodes CATSSSPGGTTWELFF. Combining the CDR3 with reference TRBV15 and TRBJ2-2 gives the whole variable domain DAMVIQNPRYQVTQFGKPVTLSCSQTLNHNVMYWYQQKSSQAPKLLFHYYDKDFNNEADTPDNFQSRRPNTSFCFLDIRSPGLGDTAMYLCATSSSPGGTTWELFFGEGSRLTVL.

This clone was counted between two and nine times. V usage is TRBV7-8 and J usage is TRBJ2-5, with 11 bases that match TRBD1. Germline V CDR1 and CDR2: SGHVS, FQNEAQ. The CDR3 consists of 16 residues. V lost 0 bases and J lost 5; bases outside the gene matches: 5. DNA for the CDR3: TGTGCCAGCAGCTTAGCGGACAGGGGGCGCATGGAGACCCAGTACTTC. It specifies CASSLADRGRMETQYF.

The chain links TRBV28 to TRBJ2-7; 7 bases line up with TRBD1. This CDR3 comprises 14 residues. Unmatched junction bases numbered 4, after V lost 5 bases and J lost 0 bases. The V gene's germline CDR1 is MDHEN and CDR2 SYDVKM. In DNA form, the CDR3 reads TGTGCCAGCAGTCACAGGGGCCTCTCCTACGAGCAGTACTTC. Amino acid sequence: CASSHRGLSYEQYF.

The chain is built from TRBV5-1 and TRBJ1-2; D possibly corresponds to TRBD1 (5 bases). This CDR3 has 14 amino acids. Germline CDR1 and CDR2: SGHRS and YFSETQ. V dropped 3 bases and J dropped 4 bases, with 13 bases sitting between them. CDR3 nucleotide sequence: TGCGCCAGCAGCTCCATCGACAGTATCTATGGCTACACCTTC. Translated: CASSSIDSIYGYTF.

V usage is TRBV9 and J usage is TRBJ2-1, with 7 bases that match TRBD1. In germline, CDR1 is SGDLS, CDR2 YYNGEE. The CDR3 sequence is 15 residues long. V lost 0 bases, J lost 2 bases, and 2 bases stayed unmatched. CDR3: CASSVGDSPYNEQFF. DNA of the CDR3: TGTGCCAGCAGCGTAGGGGACAGCCCCTACAATGAGCAGTTCTTC.

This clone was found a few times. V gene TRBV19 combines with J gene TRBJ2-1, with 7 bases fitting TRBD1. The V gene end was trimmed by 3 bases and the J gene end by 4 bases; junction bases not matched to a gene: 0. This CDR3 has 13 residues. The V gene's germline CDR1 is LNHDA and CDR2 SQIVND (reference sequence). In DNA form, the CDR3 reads TGTGCCAGTAGTATGACAGGGTACAATGAGCAGTTCTTC. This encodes CASSMTGYNEQFF.

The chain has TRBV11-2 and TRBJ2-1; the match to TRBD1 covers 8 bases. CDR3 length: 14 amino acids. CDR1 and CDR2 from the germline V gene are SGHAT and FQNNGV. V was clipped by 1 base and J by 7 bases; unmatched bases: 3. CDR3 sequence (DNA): TGTGCCAGCAGCTTAGGGACAGGGAAAAATGAGCAGTTCTTC. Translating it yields CASSLGTGKNEQFF. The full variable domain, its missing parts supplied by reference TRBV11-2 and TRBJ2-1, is EAGVAQSPRYKIIEKRQSVAFWCNPISGHATLYWYQQILGQGPKLLIQFQNNGVVDDSQLPKDRFSAERLKGVDSTLKIQPAKLEDSAVYLCASSLGTGKNEQFFGPGTRLTVL.